This T cell receptor beta chain was captured by sequencing in a study of T-cell memory formation after mild COVID-19 (dated by TCRdb to about 2021). Regarding the research as a whole: TCR sequence clusters from the two donors were largely donor specific. T-cell clones expanding and contracting after mild COVID-19 in two donors were tracked by longitudinal TCRalpha and TCRbeta repertoire sequencing. Two young, previously healthy adult volunteers, one female and one male, were included in the cohort. What the research found in general, with its limitations: The study covered only a couple of mild cases, and larger cohorts including severe cases with pre-infection samples were considered necessary. SARS-CoV-2 specificity of the second-wave clones peaking on day 37 was not confirmed. From day 15 to 85, contracting clones showed balanced CD4/CD8 phenotypes, whereas a second wave of clones that expanded from day 15 to 37 leaned towards CD4+. Some responding clones were detected in pre-infection memory, which suggested that pre-existing cross-reactive memory T cells had joined the SARS-CoV-2 response. Contracting CD4+ clones appeared mostly in the CM and EM memory subsets, whereas CD8+ clones were enriched in EMRA.

The sequencing machine was an Illumina NovaSeq 6000. TCRalpha and TCRbeta cDNA libraries were constructed by 5'RACE with constant-segment primers, with sample barcodes and unique molecular identifiers being introduced. RNA was extracted from every sample with Trizol reagent. Libraries were amplified in two PCR steps, with a second sample barcode and Illumina TruSeq adapters added in the second step. Sequencing of libraries was performed on an Illumina NovaSeq with 2 x 150 bp paired-end reads. For the original study's pipeline: Demultiplexing of reads and collapsing into UMI-guided consensus sequences were performed with migec v1.2.7. Using mixcr v2.1.11, the UMI consensuses were aligned to TRA and TRB V and J templates and assembled into clonotypes. Expanded or contracted clonotypes were those called significant by both edgeR and NoisET, with noise models trained on biological replicates. For edgeR calls, a false discovery rate-adjusted p below 0.01 and a log2 fold-change threshold of 1 were applied. As an exploratory analysis of dynamics, max-normalized trajectories of the 1000 most abundant clonotypes were examined with PCA combined with hierarchical clustering. Separately sequenced CD4+ and CD8+ repertoires were used to assign a CD4 or CD8 phenotype to each responding clone. The public reads were reanalyzed by TCRdb: fastp trimming at Q25, MiXCR alignment, in-frame beta chains only. Rows with one shared CDR3 protein collapse into an entry with the most common genes and DNA. TCRdb's processing, not the authors', yielded these V and J calls. Within this sample are under 550,000 distinct CDR3 sequences, with 18% of them counted one time only. Roughly 21% of the sample is taken by the ten largest.

PBMCs were isolated by Ficoll-Paque density gradient centrifugation. The germline V and J ends show losses of 4 bases and 3 bases respectively, and no gene match explains 4 bases of the junction. The cysteine opens and the phenylalanine closes a CDR3 of 15 amino acids. Here the CDR3 DNA is all that survives: 45 bases in frame from base 1. Note on this clonotype: Its cognate antigen has yet to be identified. Base quality data are lacking; no much larger clone is found one base away.

The sequence links TRBV12-3 or TRBV12-4 to TRBJ1-5, with 9 bases matching TRBD1. The receptor was isolated from a young man who had mild COVID-19 (a few samples of this study predate the infection). The sample titles of this study are shuffled in the database, so cell type and time point are left out; the donor was told from shared clones. The specimen sequenced was PBMCs or a T cell subset sorted from them (not recorded which). The nucleotide sequence reads as follows: TGTGCCAGCAGTTGGGGACAGGGCCTCAATCAGCCCCAGCATTTT. Translated, this is CASSWGQGLNQPQHF.